The 19 T cell receptor beta chains listed next were all sequenced from one sample in a study of early T cells in non-severe SARS-CoV-2 infection. In TCRdb, the 5' RACE reads were re-called with MiXCR into one record per CDR3 protein. The sample carries some 50,000 distinct CDR3 sequences, 7% to 10% recorded once. Sequenced sample: whole blood. Receptors originate from an adult who was a healthcare worker with PCR-confirmed SARS-CoV-2 infection or an uninfected control (not recorded which).

V usage is TRBV2 and J usage is TRBJ1-2; D might be TRBD1 (6 bases). Germline-derived CDR1 and CDR2 are SNHLY and FYNNEI. Trimming pared 6 bases from V and 4 bases from J, leaving 15 bases between. CDR3 length: 14 residues. The CDR3 is CASRGALQGYGYTF. The CDR3 nucleotides are TGTGCCAGCAGGGGGGCACTGCAGGGCTATGGCTACACCTTC.

The rearrangement uses TRBV6-5 and TRBJ2-3, with TRBD2 matching 11 bases. Germline loops: CDR1 MNHEY, CDR2 SVGAGI. The CDR3 contains 18 residues. V was clipped by 0 bases and J by 2 bases; unmatched bases: 7. The CDR3 bases are TGTGCCAGCAGTTACTCGAGGGCTAGCGGGGGGTACACAGATACGCAGTATTTT. This codes for CASSYSRASGGYTDTQYF.

V and J are TRBV20-1 and TRBJ2-1; 9 bases fit TRBD2. The CDR3 extends over 14 amino acids. Unmatched junction bases numbered 7, after V lost 2 bases and J lost 8 bases. Looked up from germline, CDR1 is DFQATT and CDR2 is SNEGSKA (reference sequence). CDR3 DNA sequence: TGCAGTGCTAGACTAGCGGGGCGGGTGGATGAGCAGTTCTTC. Its translation: CSARLAGRVDEQFF.

This rearrangement joins TRBV10-1 to TRBJ2-3; D gene unclear. CDR3 length equals 14 residues. Germline V gives CDR1 WNHNN, CDR2 SYGVQD (reference sequence). V lost 0 bases to trimming and J lost 0 bases, with 4 bases between them. The CDR3 DNA follows: TGCGCCAGCAGTGAGTCTGTCAGCACAGATACGCAGTATTTT. Translating gives CASSESVSTDTQYF.

This clonotype occurred a few times. V and J are TRBV2 and TRBJ1-2; no clear D. The CDR3 is made up of 12 amino acids. CDR1 is SNHLY, CDR2 FYNNEI, per germline. With 4 bases removed from V and 3 bases from J, the gap between germline ends came to 6 bases. DNA of the CDR3: TGTGCCAGCAGTGGGTTTTACTATGGCTACACCTTC. Its translation: CASSGFYYGYTF.

This clonotype has at least ten counts. The chain uses TRBV11-3 and TRBJ2-2; D tentatively fits TRBD1 or TRBD2 (5 bases each). Germline CDR1 is SGHNT and CDR2 is YENEEA. This CDR3 spans 13 amino acids. The germline V and J ends were trimmed by 5 bases and 2 bases, with 6 bases remaining between them. The CDR3 DNA reads TGTGCCAGCAGCCGGGACAACACCGGGGAGCTGTTTTTT. Protein sequence: CASSRDNTGELFF.

This clonotype was counted between two and nine times. This rearrangement joins TRBV21-1 to TRBJ2-3. TRBV21-1 is noted as a pseudogene. The CDR3 has 18 amino acids. The CDR3 loop reads CASSKALERSKSTDTQYF. The CDR3 DNA reads as TGTGCCAGCAGCAAAGCTCTGGAGCGATCGAAAAGCACAGATACGCAGTATTTT.

The chain carries TRBV29-1 and TRBJ2-5; D is unclear. This CDR3 region has 14 residues. V was shortened by 6 bases and J by 5 bases, with 19 bases between the two germline ends. Germline V lookup: CDR1 SQVTM, CDR2 ANQGSEA. The CDR3 loop reads CSVPPETIIETQYF. Here the CDR3 DNA reads TGCAGCGTCCCTCCCGAGACAATTATCGAGACCCAGTACTTC.

The V call is TRBV7-8, the J call TRBJ2-7; a weak D match, TRBD2 (5 bases). V shed 5 bases and J shed 3 bases, with 11 bases lying between them. The CDR3 consists of 13 residues. The germline CDR1 and CDR2 sequences are SGHVS and FQNEAQ. CDR3 sequence: CASSLRRDYEQYF. DNA for the CDR3: TGTGCCAGCAGCCTCCGCCGGGACTACGAGCAGTACTTC.

This clonotype was seen only a few times. The genes are TRBV20-1 and TRBJ1-4; D is possibly TRBD1 (6 bases). V lost 5 bases, J lost 4 bases, and 11 bases lay in between. The germline CDR1 and CDR2 sequences are DFQATT and SNEGSKA (reference sequence). The CDR3 is 13 amino acids. CDR3 loop: CSAYRVVNEKLFF. The CDR3 DNA is TGCAGTGCTTACAGGGTCGTTAATGAAAAACTGTTTTTT.

This clonotype was seen at least ten times. The rearrangement uses TRBV7-2 and TRBJ2-4; no definite D call. The germline V and J ends were trimmed by 3 bases and 2 bases, with 5 bases remaining between them. This CDR3 contains 13 residues. Germline V CDR1 and CDR2: SGHTA, FQGNSA. CDR3 nucleotide sequence: TGTGCCAGCAGCTTTGAGACCAAAAACATTCAGTACTTC. Protein sequence: CASSFETKNIQYF.

The chain joins TRBV2 to TRBJ1-5; no definite D call. This CDR3 has 13 residues. CDR1 is SNHLY, CDR2 FYNNEI, per germline. V shed 6 bases and J shed 6 bases, with 12 bases lying between them. In nucleotides, the CDR3 is TGTGCCAGCAGCCCCGAGTCAGCTCAGCCCCAGCATTTT. This translates into CASSPESAQPQHF.

This clonotype was detected only a few times. The J gene is TRBJ1-4, the V gene TRBV29-1; D may be TRBD1 (6 bases). The CDR3 has 15 amino acids. V lost 0 bases to trimming and J lost 8 bases, with 16 bases between them. Germline CDR1 is SQVTM and CDR2 is ANQGSEA. This CDR3 reads CSVEDRQAGKEKLFF. In DNA, the CDR3 is TGCAGCGTTGAAGATCGACAGGCCGGGAAGGAAAAACTGTTTTTT.

In its sample, this clonotype was seen many times. The chain recombines TRBV30 with TRBJ2-6; tentative D call: TRBD1 (6 bases). CDR1 is GTSNPN and CDR2 is SVGIG in the germline V gene (reference sequence). The V end was cut by 3 bases, the J end by 0 bases, with 12 bases between. This CDR3 has 16 amino acids. CDR3 sequence (DNA): TGTGCCTGGAGCCAGGGGACATTCTCTGGGGCCAACGTCCTGACTTTC. It is translated as CAWSQGTFSGANVLTF.

This chain joins TRBV4-2 and TRBJ2-3; D remains ambiguous. CDR3 length: 15 amino acids. V gave up 1 base and J gave up 0 bases, with 8 bases separating them. In germline, CDR1 is LGHNA, CDR2 YNFKEQ. The CDR3 DNA reads as TGTGCCAGCAGCCAAGTGGAAGGGAGCACAGATACGCAGTATTTT. Protein: CASSQVEGSTDTQYF.

This clonotype was picked up many times. The chain links TRBV25-1 to TRBJ2-3; 10 bases agree with TRBD2. J lost 11 bases, V lost 6 bases, and 14 bases had no gene match. The CDR3 sequence is 15 residues long. CDR1 is MGHDK, CDR2 SYGVNS, per germline. This chain's CDR3 is CASSRINSGGDGQYF. The CDR3 DNA reads TGTGCCAGCAGCCGAATTAACAGCGGGGGGGACGGGCAGTATTTT.

The table lists this clonotype with many counts. The chain recombines TRBV28 with TRBJ2-3, with 8 bases fitting TRBD2. There are 15 residues in the CDR3. V lost 6 bases and J lost 3; bases outside the gene matches: 8. CDR1 and CDR2 from the germline V gene are MDHEN and SYDVKM. The chain's CDR3 is CASSSGGMLTDTQYF. CDR3 in DNA: TGTGCCAGCAGCTCGGGGGGGATGTTGACAGATACGCAGTATTTT.

This clonotype was observed at least ten times. The chain uses TRBV3-1 and TRBJ2-3; D remains unclear. The V end lost 1 base, the J end lost 15 bases, and 14 bases lay between the germline ends. The V gene's germline CDR1 is LGHDT and CDR2 YNNKEL (reference sequence). This CDR3 has 12 amino acids. CDR3 bases: TGTGCCAGCAGCCAAGCGCATTCCAACGCCTATTTT. Translated, it gives CASSQAHSNAYF.

There are many counts of this clonotype. The rearrangement links TRBV12-3 or TRBV12-4 to TRBJ1-1, with TRBD1 as a possible D gene (5 bases). Trimming took 4 bases from V and 1 from J, leaving 10 bases between them. There are 14 residues in the CDR3. CDR3 protein: CASSSLGPNTEAFF. The CDR3 DNA sequence: TGTGCCAGCAGTTCGCTGGGACCGAACACTGAAGCTTTCTTT.